A single sample is the source of the 28 T cell receptor beta chains below, sequenced in a study of blood T cell repertoires in COVID-19. Clones were read by immunoSEQ multiplex PCR, and TCRdb kept only the in-frame ones, dropping some. The sample has around 240,000 clones, over 75% seen once. Source material: PBMCs or T cells enriched from blood (not recorded which). All receptors derive from a woman in her forties or fifties who had recovered from COVID-19.

V usage is TRBV5-1 and J usage is TRBJ2-3; D might be TRBD1 (6 bases). CDR3 length: 13 amino acids. The germline CDR1 and CDR2 sequences are SGHRS and YFSETQ. The V gene lost 6 bases and the J gene lost 1 base, with 9 bases spanning the gap. CDR3 in DNA: TGCGCCAGCACCGCAGGGGGCACAGATACGCAGTATTTT. It encodes CASTAGGTDTQYF.

The rearrangement joins TRBV7-6 to TRBJ2-2; D is unclear. V gave up 3 bases and J gave up 8 bases, with 13 bases separating them. There are 14 residues in the CDR3. Germline V CDR1 and CDR2: SGHVS, FNYEAQ. The CDR3: CASSFYSYSGELFF. CDR3 in DNA: TGTGCCAGCAGCTTCTACAGCTACTCGGGGGAGCTGTTTTTT.

This rearrangement joins TRBV5-4 to TRBJ1-1; D uncertain. Trimming left V 4 bases short and J 1 base short, with 17 bases between. This CDR3 spans 16 amino acids. Germline lookup yields CDR1 SGHNT and CDR2 YYREEE (reference sequence). In DNA form, the CDR3 reads TGTGCCAGCAGCGCAATGGTCACAGTCAAGAACACTGAAGCTTTCTTT. It yields the protein CASSAMVTVKNTEAFF.

The CDR3 protein is CASSSGQLNTEAFF. The CDR3 DNA sequence: TGTGCCAGTAGCTCGGGACAGTTGAACACTGAAGCTTTCTTT. The chain has TRBV19 and TRBJ1-1; 7 bases are shared with TRBD1. CDR1 and CDR2 from the germline V gene are LNHDA and SQIVND (reference sequence). The CDR3 has 14 residues. The trim removed 6 bases at V and 0 bases at J, leaving 4 bases unmatched.

This chain links TRBV28 with TRBJ2-6, with D unclear. The germline V gene has CDR1 MDHEN and CDR2 SYDVKM. Deletions cut 5 bases from V and 0 bases from J, with 8 bases between. This CDR3 comprises 15 residues. This CDR3 reads CASSERDSGANVLTF. For the CDR3, the DNA is TGTGCCAGCAGTGAGCGAGACTCTGGGGCCAACGTCCTGACTTTC. Complete variable domain (other parts from reference TRBV28 and TRBJ2-6): DVKVTQSSRYLVKRTGEKVFLECVQDMDHENMFWYRQDPGLGLRLIYFSYDVKMKEKGDIPEGYSVSREKKERFSLILESASTNQTSMYLCASSERDSGANVLTFGAGSRLTVL.

The CDR3 protein is CASSLTGTTLNYGYTF. The CDR3 nucleotides read TGTGCCAGCAGTCTGACAGGGACCACTTTGAACTATGGCTACACCTTC. The chain has TRBV27 and TRBJ1-2; the match to TRBD1 covers 7 bases. CDR1 is MNHEY and CDR2 is SMNVEV in the germline V gene (reference sequence). The CDR3 extends over 16 amino acids. Germline trimming cut 5 bases from V and 2 bases from J; bases unmatched to any gene: 11.

This rearrangement joins TRBV7-8 to TRBJ2-1; 8 positions agree with TRBD1. The germline V gene has CDR1 SGHVS and CDR2 FQNEAQ. CDR3 length: 14 residues. Unmatched junction bases numbered 4, after V lost 5 bases and J lost 4 bases. CDR3 sequence reads: CASSTRTGYNEQFF. CDR3 coding DNA: TGTGCCAGCAGCACTCGGACAGGGTACAATGAGCAGTTCTTC.

The V and J genes are TRBV6-5 and TRBJ1-6, with no clear D. Between the trimmed V and J ends, which lost 5 bases and 6 bases, there was a span of 11 bases. This CDR3 comprises 14 residues. Germline-derived CDR1 and CDR2 are MNHEY and SVGAGI. CDR3 sequence: CASSSTGTNSPLHF. The CDR3 DNA reads TGTGCCAGCAGTAGTACGGGTACTAATTCACCCCTCCACTTT.

The rearrangement uses TRBV28 and TRBJ2-4; unclear D gene. The CDR3 length is 15 residues. Between the trimmed V and J ends, which lost 6 bases and 3 bases, there was a span of 15 bases. CDR1 MDHEN and CDR2 SYDVKM come from the germline V gene. CDR3 nucleotide sequence: TGTGCCAGCAGCACCCCGGTTTTAGACAAAAACATTCAGTACTTC. Its protein product is CASSTPVLDKNIQYF.

The table lists this clone with a few counts. This sample also contains other DNA sequences that code for the same CDR3. The V call is TRBV7-8, the J call TRBJ2-7; possible D gene TRBD1, 5 bases. Deletions cut 6 bases from V and 7 bases from J, with 10 bases between. The CDR3 consists of 11 residues. Germline CDR1 and CDR2: SGHVS and FQNEAQ. The CDR3 DNA sequence: TGTGCCAGCAGTCGTAGGGGAGAGCAGTACTTC. Amino acids: CASSRRGEQYF. The full variable domain, its missing parts supplied by reference TRBV7-8 and TRBJ2-7, is GAGVSQSPRYKVAKRGQDVALRCDPISGHVSLFWYQQALGQGPEFLTYFQNEAQLDKSGLPSDRFFAERPEGSVSTLKIQRTQQEDSAVYLCASSRRGEQYFGPGTRLTVT.

This clone was detected once. This chain connects TRBV7-2 to TRBJ1-6; D remains unclear. V lost 5 bases and J 9 bases, leaving 11 bases between the germline ends. CDR3 length: 13 residues. Germline V gene sequence: CDR1 SGHTA, CDR2 FQGNSA. In DNA, the CDR3 is TGTGCCAGCAGCCTCCCGAGGGCTTCACCCCTCCACTTT. Translation: CASSLPRASPLHF.

This clone showed up just a few times. The chain combines TRBV21-1 with TRBJ1-4; the tabulated D call, TRBD1, remains unverified against the DNA. TRBV21-1 is termed a pseudogene. The CDR3 consists of 18 residues. CDR3 sequence (DNA): TGTGCCAGCAGTTTACCGGGACAGGGGGATCGAGAGGATGAAAAACTGTTTTTT. Its translation: CASSLPGQGDREDEKLFF.

This chain joins TRBV5-1 and TRBJ2-1; 8 positions agree with TRBD1. CDR3 length: 16 residues. Trimming removed 4 bases from V and 5 bases from J; junction bases left unmatched: 11. Per the germline V gene, CDR1 is SGHRS and CDR2 is YFSETQ. The CDR3 loop is CASSKGQAEFDNEQFF. In DNA form, the CDR3 reads TGCGCCAGCAGCAAGGGACAGGCTGAATTTGACAATGAGCAGTTCTTC.

V usage is TRBV28 and J usage is TRBJ1-2; D is unclear. CDR1 and CDR2 from the germline V gene are MDHEN and SYDVKM. V dropped 6 bases and J dropped 0 bases, with 14 bases sitting between them. The CDR3 is made up of 15 amino acids. The CDR3 protein is CASRPGHRANYGYTF. The CDR3 coding sequence is TGTGCCAGCAGACCTGGGCATAGAGCTAACTATGGCTACACCTTC.

This chain uses TRBV5-6 with TRBJ1-1; 9 bases fit TRBD1. CDR3 length: 12 amino acids. V was clipped by 2 bases and J by 9 bases; unmatched bases: 2. The germline V gene encodes CDR1 SGHDT and CDR2 YYEEEE. CDR3 in amino acids: CASSFGQGKAFF. As DNA, the CDR3 is TGTGCCAGCAGCTTTGGACAGGGGAAAGCTTTCTTT.

This clone was recorded once. V and J are TRBV10-2 and TRBJ1-6; possible D gene TRBD1, 6 bases. In germline, CDR1 is WSHSY, CDR2 SAAADI. The CDR3 is made up of 14 amino acids. The V end was cut by 7 bases, the J end by 6 bases, with 13 bases between. CDR3 region: CASIAGHSNSPLHF. The CDR3 bases are TGCGCCAGCATAGCGGGACATAGTAATTCACCCCTCCACTTT.

This clone was seen just once. The chain carries TRBV7-9 and TRBJ1-3; perhaps TRBD1 as D (5 bases). The CDR3 loop spans 14 amino acids. Germline V gene lookup returns CDR1 SEHNR and CDR2 FQNEAQ (reference sequence). The germline V and J ends were trimmed by 4 bases and 6 bases, with 13 bases remaining between them. The CDR3 DNA reads as TGTGCCAGCAGCTCCTTGACAGTTATAAACACCATATATTTT. This gives the protein CASSSLTVINTIYF.

This chain connects TRBV3-1 (or the pseudogene TRBV3-2) to TRBJ2-2; D remains ambiguous. The CDR3 covers 16 residues. Trimming took off 5 bases at V and 0 bases at J, with 13 bases between the two ends. CDR1 and CDR2 (germline): LGHDT, YNNKEL (reference sequence). In nucleotides, the CDR3 is TGTGCCAGCAGCTCCAATAAGCTAGCGAACACCGGGGAGCTGTTTTTT. Encoded protein: CASSSNKLANTGELFF.

This clone was observed a handful of times. This chain connects TRBV7-8 to TRBJ1-1; D gene unclear. Germline-derived CDR1 and CDR2 are SGHVS and FQNEAQ. The germline V and J ends were trimmed by 2 bases and 3 bases, with 10 bases remaining between them. The length of the CDR3 is 14 residues. The CDR3 sequence: CASSLSGGYTEAFF. The CDR3 DNA sequence: TGTGCCAGCAGCTTATCAGGTGGCTACACTGAAGCTTTCTTT.

This clone came up a few times. The J gene is TRBJ2-7, the V gene TRBV19; 7 bases align to TRBD2. V lost 2 bases to trimming and J lost 6 bases; unmatched junction nucleotides: 7. CDR3 length: 14 amino acids. Per the germline V gene, CDR1 is LNHDA and CDR2 is SQIVND (reference sequence). The CDR3 nucleotides are TGTGCCAGTAGTATATTTGCGGGAGACGGCGAGCAGTACTTC. It encodes CASSIFAGDGEQYF.

The rearrangement links TRBV4-1 to TRBJ2-1; maybe TRBD2 (6 bases). Germline V gene sequence: CDR1 MGHRA, CDR2 YSYEKL. V lost 0 bases and J lost 0, with 15 bases in between. The CDR3 runs 18 residues. CDR3 nucleotides: TGCGCCAGCAGCCAAGATACGGGGACTCGGAGCTCCTACAATGAGCAGTTCTTC. Translating gives CASSQDTGTRSSYNEQFF.

V usage is TRBV5-1 and J usage is TRBJ2-3; D might be TRBD2 (6 bases). Trimming removed 0 bases from V and 5 bases from J, with 19 bases in between. CDR3 size: 17 residues. Looked up from germline, CDR1 is SGHRS and CDR2 is YFSETQ. The CDR3 nucleotides are TGCGCCAGCAGCTTGGCTCGGGGGTTTGCCGGCGAAGATACGCAGTATTTT. This codes for CASSLARGFAGEDTQYF. Based on the CDR3 plus reference TRBV5-1 and TRBJ2-3, the full variable domain is KAGVTQTPRYLIKTRGQQVTLSCSPISGHRSVSWYQQTPGQGLQFLFEYFSETQRNKGNFPGRFSGRQFSNSRSEMNVSTLELGDSALYLCASSLARGFAGEDTQYFGPGTRLTVL.

The rearrangement joins TRBV19 to TRBJ2-1; 13 nucleotides agree with TRBD2. The CDR3 contains 17 residues. From germline, CDR1 is LNHDA and CDR2 SQIVND (reference sequence). V dropped 2 bases and J dropped 6; count of bases not matched to a gene: 7. Here the CDR3 DNA reads TGTGCCAGTAGTATAATGGGTACTAGCGGGAGGGCCAATGAGCAGTTCTTC. Its translation: CASSIMGTSGRANEQFF.

This clone was detected only once. The chain combines TRBV15 with TRBJ1-2; D is uncertain. Trimming pared 0 bases from V and 8 bases from J, leaving 16 bases between. This CDR3 comprises 15 residues. The V gene's germline CDR1 is LNHNV and CDR2 YYDKDF (reference sequence). The CDR3, as DNA: TGTGCCACCAGCAGAGATCATGTCGAGGCGGCAGGCTACACCTTC. This translates into CATSRDHVEAAGYTF.

This rearrangement joins TRBV5-4 to TRBJ1-2; possibly TRBD1 for D (5 bases). The CDR3 runs 15 residues. The V and J ends lost 0 bases and 2 bases respectively, with 11 bases between them. Germline V gives CDR1 SGHNT, CDR2 YYREEE (reference sequence). This chain's CDR3 is CASSLDRGLNYGYTF. CDR3 bases: TGTGCCAGCAGCTTGGATAGGGGCCTCAACTATGGCTACACCTTC.

The chain couples TRBV4-1 to TRBJ1-5, with TRBD1 as a possible D gene (5 bases). Germline V gene data show CDR1 as MGHRA and CDR2 as YSYEKL. The length of the CDR3 is 14 residues. V was cut by 0 bases and J by 6 bases, with 9 bases left in between. The CDR3 DNA reads TGCGCCAGCAGCCAAGAGCGGGGGACTCAGCCCCAGCATTTT. Its protein product is CASSQERGTQPQHF.

This chain uses TRBV4-1 with TRBJ2-5, with 13 bases identical to TRBD2. CDR1 and CDR2 from the germline V gene are MGHRA and YSYEKL. This CDR3 is 17 amino acids long. With V trimmed by 2 bases and J by 3 bases, 6 bases remained unmatched. CDR3 in amino acids: CASSQNLGLAGEETQYF. CDR3 bases: TGCGCCAGCAGCCAAAATCTCGGACTAGCGGGAGAAGAGACCCAGTACTTC.

This chain uses TRBV5-4 with TRBJ2-5; 11 bases map to TRBD2. Germline assignment: CDR1 SGHNT and CDR2 YYREEE (reference sequence). The CDR3 loop spans 17 amino acids. With V trimmed by 4 bases and J by 2 bases, 10 bases remained unmatched. This chain's CDR3 is CASSTQTSGRRQETQYF. The CDR3 nucleotides are TGTGCCAGCAGCACGCAAACTAGCGGGAGAAGGCAAGAGACCCAGTACTTC.